This T cell receptor beta chain was documented in a study of vaccination and CD4 T cells after COVID-19. Background on the study: Stimulation of the cells used overlapping spike peptide pools from SARS-CoV-2 and from the common cold coronaviruses HCoV-NL63, HCoV-OC43 and HCoV-229E.

For this clonotype: The antigen is not known.

Described treatment: roughly 10-day PBMC culture with coronavirus spike peptide pools or control peptides (ViraFEST assay). Fresh medium (containing IL-2) replaced half the medium on days 3 and 7. Sequencing of DNA taken from cultured CD4+ T cells relied on the Oncomine TCR Beta short-read assay. TCRdb processed the PCR reads anew with MiXCR; each CDR3 protein has one entry. The sample lists about 26,000 distinct CDR3 sequences; 50% were seen once. The source material was CD4+ T cells from blood, cultured in vitro, sampled before SARS-CoV-2 vaccination. The sequence was obtained from a human donor who received a COVID-19 vaccine.

The CDR3 is CASSPFAGSTEAFF. Written as DNA, the CDR3 is TGTGCCAGCTCACCATTTGCAGGGTCCACTGAAGCTTTCTTT. The chain links TRBV18 to TRBJ1-1; a weak D match, TRBD1 (5 bases). The CDR3 consists of 14 residues. Germline values: CDR1 KGHSH, CDR2 LQKENI. V lost 2 bases to trimming and J lost 4 bases, with 11 bases between them. Variable domain in full (rest from reference TRBV18 and TRBJ1-1): NAGVMQNPRHLVRRRGQEARLRCSPMKGHSHVYWYRQLPEEGLKFMVYLQKENIIDESGMPKERFSAEFPKEGPSILRIQQVVRGDSAAYFCASSPFAGSTEAFFGQGTRLTVV.